This TCR beta chain derives from a study of T cell responses to AZD1222 COVID-19 vaccine. Study-wide findings and caveats: Researchers report vaccine-associated CD4 TCRs spanning spike, with dominance at 160-218 and 743-854.

The repertoire was sequenced with immunoSEQ multiplex PCR; TCRdb's copy has only in-frame clones and lacks some. The sample yields tens of thousands of clones, roughly nine tenths seen once. This CDR3 comprises 15 residues. Only a few counts were recorded for this clone. What it binds is not known. This clonotype was sampled from an adult in good health. The material sequenced was peripheral blood, taken on day 0 of AZD1222 vaccination. The chain employs TRBV21-1 and TRBJ2-5; the table's D call TRBD2 went unverified against the DNA. TRBV21-1 is tagged as a pseudogene. The CDR3 DNA follows: TGTGCCAACCCCCGGAGCGGGAGAGGTAAAGAGACCCAGTACTTC. Residues: CANPRSGRGKETQYF.